These 20 T cell receptor beta chains share one sample of origin, sequenced in a study of blood T cell repertoires in COVID-19. Sequencing was performed with immunoSEQ multiplex PCR; in TCRdb, only in-frame clones are kept and a portion is missing. This repertoire shows around 300,000 clones, 80% to 90% found once; its top ten account for around 13%. The sequenced material came from peripheral blood. The receptor source for this set is a woman in her 70s with COVID-19, enrolled during active disease.

This chain joins TRBV28 and TRBJ1-2, with D uncertain. CDR3 size: 15 residues. Germline CDR1 MDHEN, CDR2 SYDVKM. V was clipped by 8 bases and J by 6 bases, with 22 bases between them. DNA for the CDR3: TGTGCCAGCTGCACCCCGTCCCCAGGAAGTGATGGCTACACCTTC. This encodes CASCTPSPGSDGYTF.

There are a few counts of this clone. The rearrangement uses TRBV5-8 and TRBJ2-3; a possible D gene is TRBD1 (6 bases). CDR3 length: 19 amino acids. Germline V gene data show CDR1 as SGHTS and CDR2 as YDEGEE. V was clipped by 1 base and J by 3 bases, with 24 bases between them. The CDR3 DNA sequence: TGTGCCAGCAGCTTGAGTGTCCGGCAGGGGAGCCCCTATACAGATACGCAGTATTTT. As protein: CASSLSVRQGSPYTDTQYF.

The V gene is TRBV2, the J gene TRBJ1-3; D remains unclear. The CDR3 extends over 14 amino acids. V was trimmed by 0 bases and J by 4 bases, leaving 7 bases between them. The V gene's germline CDR1 is SNHLY and CDR2 FYNNEI. CDR3 loop: CASSEARSGNTIYF. For the CDR3, the DNA is TGTGCCAGCAGTGAAGCTCGTAGCGGAAACACCATATATTTT.

The chain combines TRBV7-2 with TRBJ2-5; D uncertain. The V and J ends lost 1 base and 1 base respectively, with 7 bases between them. CDR3 length equals 14 residues. Germline CDR1 is SGHTA and CDR2 is FQGNSA. The CDR3 is CASSLVVGQETQYF. As DNA, the CDR3 is TGTGCCAGCAGCTTAGTTGTCGGCCAAGAGACCCAGTACTTC.

This chain uses TRBV6-5 with TRBJ1-1; possibly TRBD1 for D (5 bases). CDR1 and CDR2 from the germline V gene are MNHEY and SVGAGI. Between the trimmed V and J ends, which lost 5 bases and 3 bases, there was a span of 16 bases. The CDR3 has 15 amino acids. CDR3 region: CASSRGRGGDTEAFF. The CDR3 nucleotides read TGTGCCAGCAGTAGGGGACGGGGAGGGGACACTGAAGCTTTCTTT.

The chain has TRBV9 and TRBJ1-1, with D possibly being TRBD1 (5 bases). The CDR3 runs 16 residues. V lost 0 bases, J lost 4 bases, and 16 bases lay in between. Germline CDR1 SGDLS, CDR2 YYNGEE. The CDR3 here is CASSVEGSLRGTEAFF. The CDR3 DNA reads TGTGCCAGCAGCGTAGAGGGGTCCCTAAGAGGCACTGAAGCTTTCTTT.

This rearrangement joins TRBV11-2 to TRBJ2-3; 14 positions match TRBD2. CDR3 length: 17 amino acids. Unmatched junction bases numbered 7, after V lost 5 bases and J lost 3 bases. Germline CDR1 SGHAT, CDR2 FQNNGV. This CDR3 is CASSLRTSGGITDTQYF. DNA of the CDR3: TGTGCCAGCAGCCTTCGGACTAGCGGGGGGATTACAGATACGCAGTATTTT.

V usage is TRBV12-3 or TRBV12-4 and J usage is TRBJ1-6; 7 nucleotides agree with TRBD1. This CDR3 spans 13 amino acids. With 3 bases clipped from V and 7 bases from J, the junction kept 0 bases outside the gene matches. CDR3 sequence (DNA): TGTGCCAGCAGTTTGACAGGGAATTCACCCCTCCACTTT. Translating gives CASSLTGNSPLHF.

The chain joins TRBV7-2 to TRBJ2-1; 11 positions agree with TRBD2. Germline lookup yields CDR1 SGHTA and CDR2 FQGNSA. Trimming at V came to 0 bases and at J to 7 bases, leaving 8 bases not matched to a gene. CDR3 length equals 17 residues. The CDR3 DNA sequence: TGTGCCAGCAGCTTAGCACCGACTAGCGGGGTATCAAATGAGCAGTTCTTC. Translating it yields CASSLAPTSGVSNEQFF.

The rearrangement joins TRBV18 to TRBJ2-7; a possible D gene is TRBD2 (5 bases). V was clipped by 2 bases and J by 5 bases, with 22 bases between them. The CDR3 loop spans 17 amino acids. Germline CDR1 and CDR2: KGHSH and LQKENI. The CDR3 nucleotides read TGTGCCAGCTCACCATCCGAGGGTGTATCCCAAGACGACGAGCAGTACTTC. Its protein is CASSPSEGVSQDDEQYF.

The chain recombines TRBV4-2 with TRBJ2-5; 11 nucleotides align to TRBD2. The V segment lost 0 bases and the J segment 5 bases; nucleotides outside the gene matches: 2. Germline loops: CDR1 LGHNA, CDR2 YNFKEQ. This CDR3 is built from 15 residues. CDR3 protein: CASSQEASGGETQYF. The CDR3 region has the DNA TGTGCCAGCAGCCAAGAAGCTAGCGGGGGGGAGACCCAGTACTTC.

This chain links TRBV4-1 with TRBJ2-1, with 7 nucleotides matching TRBD1. J was trimmed by 5 bases and V by 5 bases; bases with no gene match: 9. The CDR3 loop spans 15 amino acids. CDR1 is MGHRA and CDR2 is YSYEKL in the germline V gene. CDR3 in DNA: TGCGCCAGCAGCGGTAGACAGGGCTACAACAATGAGCAGTTCTTC. It specifies CASSGRQGYNNEQFF.

This sequence joins TRBV7-2 and TRBJ2-3; maybe TRBD1 (7 bases). V was trimmed by 0 bases and J by 4 bases, leaving 14 bases between them. This CDR3 has 16 residues. From germline, CDR1 is SGHTA and CDR2 FQGNSA. CDR3 DNA sequence: TGTGCCAGCAGCTTAGCACCAGGGGGGTTGGCAGATACGCAGTATTTT. Its translation is CASSLAPGGLADTQYF.

The chain uses TRBV5-1 and TRBJ2-3, with 11 bases aligning to TRBD2. Looked up from germline, CDR1 is SGHRS and CDR2 is YFSETQ. V lost 3 bases, J lost 4 bases, and 7 bases stayed unmatched. This CDR3 region has 16 residues. The CDR3 DNA is TGCGCCAGCAGCTCCTCGACTAGCGGGGTGTCAGATACGCAGTATTTT. It yields the protein CASSSSTSGVSDTQYF.

The CDR3 nucleotides read TGTGCCAGCAGCCGAGGAACAGGGCGAGAGCAGTACTTC. This sequence encodes CASSRGTGREQYF. V usage is TRBV6-2 or TRBV6-3 and J usage is TRBJ2-7; tentatively, D is TRBD1 (6 bases). There are 13 residues in the CDR3. With 6 bases removed from V and 7 bases from J, the gap between germline ends came to 16 bases. Germline V gene data show CDR1 as MNHEY and CDR2 as SVGEGT.

The V call is TRBV9, the J call TRBJ2-7; 7 nucleotides line up with TRBD2. With 0 bases clipped from V and 1 base from J, the junction kept 1 base outside the gene matches. CDR1 SGDLS and CDR2 YYNGEE come from the germline V gene. The CDR3 consists of 14 residues. CDR3 sequence reads: CASSVDGGSYEQYF. The CDR3 nucleotides read TGTGCCAGCAGCGTAGACGGGGGGTCCTACGAGCAGTACTTC.

CDR3 region: CASSLQGAYQETQYF. In nucleotides, the CDR3 is TGTGCCAGCAGCTTACAGGGGGCCTACCAAGAGACCCAGTACTTC. V gene TRBV5-8 combines with J gene TRBJ2-5, with TRBD1 matching over 9 bases. Trimming cost V 2 bases and J 0 bases; bases outside gene matches: 2. Germline V gene lookup returns CDR1 SGHTS and CDR2 YDEGEE. The length of the CDR3 is 15 residues.

The rearrangement links TRBV7-9 to TRBJ2-7; TRBD1 aligns across 7 bases. The CDR3 consists of 14 residues. Germline CDR1 SEHNR, CDR2 FQNEAQ (reference sequence). Trimming took 5 bases from V and 5 from J; bases not matched to a gene: 9. CDR3: CASSPRPTGNEQYF. The DNA of the CDR3 is TGTGCCAGCAGCCCCCGACCGACAGGGAACGAGCAGTACTTC.

The chain links TRBV6-5 to TRBJ2-6, with a tentative D call TRBD1 (7 bases). The CDR3 has 15 amino acids. The V and J ends lost 6 bases and 2 bases respectively, with 11 bases between them. Germline values: CDR1 MNHEY, CDR2 SVGAGI. The CDR3, as DNA: TGTGCCAGCAGGCAGGGGGGAACTGGGGCCAACGTCCTGACTTTC. As protein: CASRQGGTGANVLTF.

This sequence joins TRBV9 and TRBJ2-7; 14 nucleotides match TRBD2. The CDR3 has 15 residues. The junction had 2 bases not matched to a gene; V was cut back by 3 bases and J by 3 bases. CDR1 SGDLS and CDR2 YYNGEE come from the germline V gene. The CDR3 reads CASSAGTSGGYEQYF. For the CDR3, the DNA is TGTGCCAGCAGCGCGGGGACTAGCGGGGGCTACGAGCAGTACTTC.